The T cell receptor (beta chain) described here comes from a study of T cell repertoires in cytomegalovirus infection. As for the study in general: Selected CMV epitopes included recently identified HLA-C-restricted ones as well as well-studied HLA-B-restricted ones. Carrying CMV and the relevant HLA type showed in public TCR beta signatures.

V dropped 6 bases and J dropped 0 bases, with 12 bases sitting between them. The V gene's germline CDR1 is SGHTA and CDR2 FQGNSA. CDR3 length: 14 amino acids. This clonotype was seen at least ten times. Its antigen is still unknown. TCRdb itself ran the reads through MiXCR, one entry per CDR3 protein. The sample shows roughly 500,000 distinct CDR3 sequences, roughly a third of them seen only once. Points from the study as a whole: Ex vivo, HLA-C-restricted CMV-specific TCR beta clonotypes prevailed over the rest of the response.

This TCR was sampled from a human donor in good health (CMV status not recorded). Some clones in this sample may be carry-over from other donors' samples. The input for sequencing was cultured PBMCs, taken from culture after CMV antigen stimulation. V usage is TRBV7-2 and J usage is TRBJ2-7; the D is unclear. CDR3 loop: CASRLDTVSYEQYF. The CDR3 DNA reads TGTGCCAGCAGACTTGACACGGTCTCCTACGAGCAGTACTTC.